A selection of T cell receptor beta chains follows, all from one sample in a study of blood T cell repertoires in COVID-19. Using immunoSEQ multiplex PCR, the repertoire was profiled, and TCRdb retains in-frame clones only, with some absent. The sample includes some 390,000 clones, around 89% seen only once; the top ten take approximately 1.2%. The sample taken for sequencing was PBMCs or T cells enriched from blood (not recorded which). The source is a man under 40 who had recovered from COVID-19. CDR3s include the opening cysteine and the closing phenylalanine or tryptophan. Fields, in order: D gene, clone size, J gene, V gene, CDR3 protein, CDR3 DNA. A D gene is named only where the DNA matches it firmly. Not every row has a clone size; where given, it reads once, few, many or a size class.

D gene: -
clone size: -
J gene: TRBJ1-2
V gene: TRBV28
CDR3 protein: CASSLDSYGYTF
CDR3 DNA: TGTGCCAGCAGTTTGGACAGCTATGGCTACACCTTC

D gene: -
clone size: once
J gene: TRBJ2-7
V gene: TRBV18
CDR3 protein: CASSSGYEQYF
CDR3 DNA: TGTGCCAGCTCATCAGGATACGAGCAGTACTTC

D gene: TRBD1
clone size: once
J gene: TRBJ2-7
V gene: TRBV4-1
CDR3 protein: CASSHPGQGTPYEQYF
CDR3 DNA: TGCGCCAGCAGTCACCCCGGACAGGGGACTCCCTACGAGCAGTACTTC

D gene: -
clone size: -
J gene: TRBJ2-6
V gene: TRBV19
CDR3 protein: CASSGGFGANVLTF
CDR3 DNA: TGTGCCAGTAGTGGGGGCTTTGGGGCCAACGTCCTGACTTTC

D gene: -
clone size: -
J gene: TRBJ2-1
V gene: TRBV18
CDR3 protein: CASSPTGVNEQFF
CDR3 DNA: TGTGCCAGCTCACCAACGGGGGTCAATGAGCAGTTCTTC

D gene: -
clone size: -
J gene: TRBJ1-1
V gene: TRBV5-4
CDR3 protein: CASSKGVMNTEAFF
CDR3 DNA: TGTGCCAGCAGCAAGGGGGTCATGAACACTGAAGCTTTCTTT

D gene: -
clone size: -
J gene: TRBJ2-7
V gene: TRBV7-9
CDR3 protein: CASSTYYEQYF
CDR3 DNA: TGTGCCAGCAGCACTTACTACGAGCAGTACTTC

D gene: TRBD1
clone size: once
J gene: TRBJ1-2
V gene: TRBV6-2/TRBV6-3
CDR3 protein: CASSLDRTNYGYTF
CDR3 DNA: TGTGCCAGCAGTTTGGACAGGACCAACTATGGCTACACCTTC

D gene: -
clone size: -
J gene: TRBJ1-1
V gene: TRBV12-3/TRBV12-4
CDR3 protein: CATGHENTEAFF
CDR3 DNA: TGTGCCACTGGGCACGAGAACACTGAAGCTTTCTTT

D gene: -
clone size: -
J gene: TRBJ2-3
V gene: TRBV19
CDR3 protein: CASRLGGAVTDTQYF
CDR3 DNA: TGTGCCAGTAGGTTAGGTGGAGCGGTGACGGATACGCAGTATTTT

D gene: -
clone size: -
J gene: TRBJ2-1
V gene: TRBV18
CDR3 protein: CASSQTLNEQFF
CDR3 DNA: TGTGCCAGCTCACAAACTTTGAATGAGCAGTTCTTC

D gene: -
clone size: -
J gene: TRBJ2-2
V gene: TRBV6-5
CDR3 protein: CASSYQLSVDTGELFF
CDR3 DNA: TGTGCCAGCAGTTACCAGTTGAGCGTTGACACCGGGGAGCTGTTTTTT

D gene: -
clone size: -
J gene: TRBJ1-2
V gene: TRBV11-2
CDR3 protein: CASSFSQSYGYTF
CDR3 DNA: TGTGCCAGCAGCTTCTCGCAGTCCTATGGCTACACCTTC

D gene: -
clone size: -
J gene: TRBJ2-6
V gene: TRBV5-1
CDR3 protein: CASSYAGSSGANVLTF
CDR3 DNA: TGCGCCAGCAGCTACGCGGGATCCTCTGGGGCCAACGTCCTGACTTTC

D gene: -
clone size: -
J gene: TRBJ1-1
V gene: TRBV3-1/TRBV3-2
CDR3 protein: CASSSFGGNTEAFF
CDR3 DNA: TGTGCCAGCAGCAGCTTTGGAGGGAACACTGAAGCTTTCTTT

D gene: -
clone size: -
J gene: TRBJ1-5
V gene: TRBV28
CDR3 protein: CASSSPGQGLVQPQHF
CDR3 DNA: TGTGCCAGCAGTTCACCGGGACAAGGACTCGTTCAGCCCCAGCATTTT

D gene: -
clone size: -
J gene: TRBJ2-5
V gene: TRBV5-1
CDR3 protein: CASSAQGGQETQYF
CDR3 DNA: TGCGCCAGCAGCGCGCAGGGAGGCCAAGAGACCCAGTACTTC

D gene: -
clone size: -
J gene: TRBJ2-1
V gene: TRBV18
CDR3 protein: CASSLGRGAGYNEQFF
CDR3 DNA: TGTGCCAGCTCCCTGGGAAGGGGCGCAGGTTACAATGAGCAATTCTTC

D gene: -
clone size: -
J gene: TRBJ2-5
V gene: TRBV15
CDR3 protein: CATSPGRQETQYF
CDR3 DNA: TGTGCCACCAGCCCGGGGAGACAAGAGACCCAGTACTTC

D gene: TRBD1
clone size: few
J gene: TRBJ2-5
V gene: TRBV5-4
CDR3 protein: CASSSQGAGETQYF
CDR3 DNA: TGTGCCAGCAGCTCTCAGGGGGCTGGAGAGACCCAGTACTTC

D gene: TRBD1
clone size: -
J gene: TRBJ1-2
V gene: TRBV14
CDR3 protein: CASSLAGTGSVYGYTF
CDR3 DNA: TGTGCCAGCAGCCTCGCCGGGACAGGGTCCGTCTATGGCTACACCTTC

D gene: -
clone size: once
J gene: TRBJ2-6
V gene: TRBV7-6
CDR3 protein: CASISRGANVLTF
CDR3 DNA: TGTGCCAGCATCTCACGGGGGGCCAACGTCCTGACTTTC

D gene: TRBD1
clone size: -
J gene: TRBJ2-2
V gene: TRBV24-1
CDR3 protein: CATRDRENTGELFF
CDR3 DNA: TGTGCCACCCGGGACAGGGAAAACACCGGGGAGCTGTTTTTT

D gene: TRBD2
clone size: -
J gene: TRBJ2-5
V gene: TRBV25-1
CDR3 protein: CASSESGLAAYQETQYF
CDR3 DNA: TGTGCCAGCAGTGAATCTGGACTAGCGGCGTACCAAGAGACCCAGTACTTC

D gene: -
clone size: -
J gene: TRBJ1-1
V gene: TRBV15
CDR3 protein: CATSRDQGLAFF
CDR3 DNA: TGTGCCACCAGCAGAGACCAGGGGTTGGCTTTCTTT

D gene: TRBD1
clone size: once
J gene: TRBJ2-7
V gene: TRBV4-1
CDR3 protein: CASSRDRIYEQYF
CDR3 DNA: TGCGCCAGCAGCCGGGACAGGATCTACGAGCAGTACTTC

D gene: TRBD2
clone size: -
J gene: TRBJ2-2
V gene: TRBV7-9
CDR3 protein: CASSLEGTSGGELFF
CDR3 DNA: TGTGCCAGCAGCTTAGAAGGGACTAGCGGCGGGGAGCTGTTTTTT

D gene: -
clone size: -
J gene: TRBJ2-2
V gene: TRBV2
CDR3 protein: CASRIVPSPTGELFF
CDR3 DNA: TGTGCCAGCAGGATTGTTCCTAGCCCAACCGGGGAGCTGTTTTTT

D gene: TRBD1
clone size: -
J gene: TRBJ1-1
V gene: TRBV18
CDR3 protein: CASSPLSPGQGNTEAFF
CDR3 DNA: TGTGCCAGCTCACCACTCTCCCCGGGACAGGGGAACACTGAAGCTTTCTTT

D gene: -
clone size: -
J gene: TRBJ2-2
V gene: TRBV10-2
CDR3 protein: CASSVHGHSNTGELFF
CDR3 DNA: TGCGCCAGCAGTGTCCATGGACATTCGAACACCGGGGAGCTGTTTTTT

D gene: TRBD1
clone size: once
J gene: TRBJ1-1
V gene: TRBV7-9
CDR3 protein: CASSRGGTGNTEAFF
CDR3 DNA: TGTGCCAGCAGTCGAGGGGGGACAGGGAACACTGAAGCTTTCTTT

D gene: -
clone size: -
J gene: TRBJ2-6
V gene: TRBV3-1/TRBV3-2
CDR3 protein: CASSQGFPGQRGSGANVLTF
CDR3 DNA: TGTGCCAGCAGCCAAGGTTTCCCGGGACAAAGAGGCTCTGGGGCCAACGTCCTGACTTTC

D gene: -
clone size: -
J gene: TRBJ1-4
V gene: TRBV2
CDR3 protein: CASSEGAPGKLFF
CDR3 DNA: TGTGCCAGCAGTGAGGGGGCGCCGGGAAAACTGTTTTTT

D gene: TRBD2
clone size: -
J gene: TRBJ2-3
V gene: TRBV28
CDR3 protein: CASSLYGLTSGSSDTQYF
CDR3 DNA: TGTGCCAGCAGTTTATATGGTTTGACTAGCGGGAGTTCAGATACGCAGTATTTT

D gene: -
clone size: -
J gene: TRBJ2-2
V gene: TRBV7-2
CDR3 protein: CASSFQGSNTGELFF
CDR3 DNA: TGTGCCAGCAGCTTCCAGGGGTCGAACACCGGGGAGCTGTTTTTT

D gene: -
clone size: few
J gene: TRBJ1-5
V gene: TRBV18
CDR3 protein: CASSGQGNQPQHF
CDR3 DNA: TGTGCCAGCTCAGGGCAGGGCAATCAGCCCCAGCATTTT

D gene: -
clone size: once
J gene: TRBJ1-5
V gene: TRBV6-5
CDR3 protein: CATLAVSNQPQHF
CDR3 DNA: TGTGCCACGCTCGCAGTCAGCAATCAGCCCCAGCATTTT

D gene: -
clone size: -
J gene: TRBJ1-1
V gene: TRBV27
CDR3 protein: CASSPTGTPGTEAFF
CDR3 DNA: TGTGCCAGCAGTCCAACCGGGACACCCGGCACTGAAGCTTTCTTT

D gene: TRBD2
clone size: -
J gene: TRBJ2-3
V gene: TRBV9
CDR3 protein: CASSVGGVSTDTQYF
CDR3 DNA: TGTGCCAGCAGCGTTGGGGGGGTTAGCACAGATACGCAGTATTTT

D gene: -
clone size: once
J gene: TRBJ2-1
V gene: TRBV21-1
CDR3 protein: CASNSKGDSNNEQFF
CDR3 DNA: TGTGCCAGCAACAGCAAAGGGGACTCTAACAATGAGCAGTTCTTC

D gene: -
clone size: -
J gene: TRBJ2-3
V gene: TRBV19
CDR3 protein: CASNPPGKTDTQYF
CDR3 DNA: TGTGCCAGTAACCCCCCGGGAAAAACAGATACGCAGTATTTT

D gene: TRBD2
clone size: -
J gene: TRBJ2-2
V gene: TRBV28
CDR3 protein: CASSLPTSGRFCGVGTGELFF
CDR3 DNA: TGTGCCAGCAGTTTACCAACTAGCGGGAGATTCTGTGGGGTGGGCACCGGGGAGCTGTTTTTT

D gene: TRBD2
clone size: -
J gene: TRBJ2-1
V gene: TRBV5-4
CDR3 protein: CASSLTSGTGNEQFF
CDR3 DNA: TGTGCCAGCAGCTTGACTAGCGGGACAGGCAATGAGCAGTTCTTC

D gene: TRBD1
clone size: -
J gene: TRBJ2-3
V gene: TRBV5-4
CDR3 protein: CASSLKQGASTDTQYF
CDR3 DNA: TGTGCCAGCAGCTTGAAGCAGGGGGCCAGCACAGATACGCAGTATTTT

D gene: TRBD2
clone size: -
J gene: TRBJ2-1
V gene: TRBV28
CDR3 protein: CASSTGGYNEQFF
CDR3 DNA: TGTGCCAGCTCCACGGGAGGCTACAATGAGCAGTTCTTC

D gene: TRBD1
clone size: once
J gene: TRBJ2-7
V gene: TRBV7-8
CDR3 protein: CASRVTGESSYEQYF
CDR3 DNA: TGTGCCAGCAGGGTAACAGGGGAGAGCTCCTACGAGCAGTACTTC

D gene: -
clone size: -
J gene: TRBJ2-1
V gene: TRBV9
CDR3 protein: CASSGHRYPHNEQFF
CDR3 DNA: TGTGCCAGCAGCGGGCACAGGTACCCCCACAATGAGCAGTTCTTC

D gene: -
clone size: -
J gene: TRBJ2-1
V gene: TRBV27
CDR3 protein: CASSLSGGSYNEQFF
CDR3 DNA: TGTGCCAGCAGTTTATCGGGGGGATCCTACAATGAGCAGTTCTTC

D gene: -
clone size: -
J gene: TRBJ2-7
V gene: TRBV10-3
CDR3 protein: CAISGSRDGAGEQYF
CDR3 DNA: TGTGCCATCAGTGGGTCGAGGGACGGCGCGGGGGAGCAGTACTTC

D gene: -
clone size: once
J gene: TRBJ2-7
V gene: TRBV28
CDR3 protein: CASSFGGQLYEQYF
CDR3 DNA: TGTGCCAGCAGTTTCGGCGGACAACTCTACGAGCAGTACTTC

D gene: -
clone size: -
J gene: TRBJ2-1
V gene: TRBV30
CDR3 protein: CACPGWGRDNEQFF
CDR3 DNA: TGTGCCTGCCCCGGCTGGGGCCGGGACAATGAGCAGTTCTTC

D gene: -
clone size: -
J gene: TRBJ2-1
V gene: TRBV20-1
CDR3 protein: CSARRGGEQFF
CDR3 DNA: TGCAGTGCCCGGCGAGGCGGTGAGCAGTTCTTC